A single T cell receptor (beta chain) is shown here with its context. The sample originates from a study of OX40 agonist ivuxolimab in advanced cancers. Some clones are missing from TCRdb's copy, which holds only in-frame ones; the method was immunoSEQ multiplex PCR. The sample carries more than 65,000 clones, 85% recorded once. Germline CDR1 reads MNHNY; CDR2 reads SVGAGI (reference sequence). V gave up 2 bases and J gave up 2 bases; unmatched junction bases: 2. The length of the CDR3 is 16 residues. The rearrangement uses TRBV6-6 and TRBJ2-6, with 8 bases lining up with TRBD1. This specimen was CD4+ or CD8+ T cells sorted from blood, taken in a trial of the OX40 agonist ivuxolimab. This TCR came from an adult with an advanced solid tumor such as melanoma, head and neck, liver or kidney cancer. The CDR3 nucleotides read TGTGCCAGCAGTTACGCAGGGGGCACTGGGGCCAACGTCCTGACTTTC. Protein sequence: CASSYAGGTGANVLTF.